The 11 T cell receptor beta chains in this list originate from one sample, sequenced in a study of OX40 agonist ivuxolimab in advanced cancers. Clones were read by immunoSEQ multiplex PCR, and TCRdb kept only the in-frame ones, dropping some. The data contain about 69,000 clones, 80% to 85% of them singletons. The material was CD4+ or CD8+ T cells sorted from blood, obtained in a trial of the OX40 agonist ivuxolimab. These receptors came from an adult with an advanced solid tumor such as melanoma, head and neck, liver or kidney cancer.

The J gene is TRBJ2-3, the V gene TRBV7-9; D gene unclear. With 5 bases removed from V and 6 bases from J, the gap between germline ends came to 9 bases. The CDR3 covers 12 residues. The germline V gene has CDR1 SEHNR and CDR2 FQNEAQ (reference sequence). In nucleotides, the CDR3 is TGTGCCAGCAGCCATATTGGTGATACGCAGTATTTT. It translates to CASSHIGDTQYF.

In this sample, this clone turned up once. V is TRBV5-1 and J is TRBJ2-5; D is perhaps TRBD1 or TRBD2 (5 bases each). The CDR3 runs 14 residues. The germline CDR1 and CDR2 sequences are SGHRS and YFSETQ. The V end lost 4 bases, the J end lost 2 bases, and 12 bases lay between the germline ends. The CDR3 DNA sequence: TGCGCCAGCAGCCGTTCCGGGGCTCAAGAGACCCAGTACTTC. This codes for CASSRSGAQETQYF.

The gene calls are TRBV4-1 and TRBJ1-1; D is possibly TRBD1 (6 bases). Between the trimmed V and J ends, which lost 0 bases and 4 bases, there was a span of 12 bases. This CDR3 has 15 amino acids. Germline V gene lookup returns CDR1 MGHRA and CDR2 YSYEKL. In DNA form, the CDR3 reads TGCGCCAGCAGCCAAGAGGCGGGGGCCGTCACTGAAGCTTTCTTT. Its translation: CASSQEAGAVTEAFF.

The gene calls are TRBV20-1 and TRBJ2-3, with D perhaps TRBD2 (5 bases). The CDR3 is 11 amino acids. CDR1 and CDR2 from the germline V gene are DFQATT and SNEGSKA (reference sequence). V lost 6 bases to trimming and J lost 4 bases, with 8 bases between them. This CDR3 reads CSAMEADTQYF. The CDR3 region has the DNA TGCAGTGCAATGGAGGCAGATACGCAGTATTTT.

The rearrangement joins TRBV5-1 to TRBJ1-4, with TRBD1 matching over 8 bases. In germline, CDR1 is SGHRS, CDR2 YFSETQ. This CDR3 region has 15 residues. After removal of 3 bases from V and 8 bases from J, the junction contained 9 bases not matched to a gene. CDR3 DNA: TGCGCCAGCAGCTCGGGGGACAGGCTAAACGAAAAACTGTTTTTT. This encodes CASSSGDRLNEKLFF.

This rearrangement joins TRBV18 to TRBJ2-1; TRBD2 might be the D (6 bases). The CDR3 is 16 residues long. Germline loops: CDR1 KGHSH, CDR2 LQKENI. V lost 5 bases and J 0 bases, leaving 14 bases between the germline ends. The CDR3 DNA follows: TGTGCCAGCTCAGATCCCGGGAGCCTCTCCTACAATGAGCAGTTCTTC. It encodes CASSDPGSLSYNEQFF.

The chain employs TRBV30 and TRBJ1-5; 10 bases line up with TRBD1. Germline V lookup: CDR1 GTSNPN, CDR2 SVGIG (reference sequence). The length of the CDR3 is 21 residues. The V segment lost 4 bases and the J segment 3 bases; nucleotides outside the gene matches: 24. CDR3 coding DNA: TGTGCCTGGATGGGTGTGGTGGGACCCCCTGTGGGACAGGGGTTCAATCAGCCCCAGCATTTT. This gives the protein CAWMGVVGPPVGQGFNQPQHF.

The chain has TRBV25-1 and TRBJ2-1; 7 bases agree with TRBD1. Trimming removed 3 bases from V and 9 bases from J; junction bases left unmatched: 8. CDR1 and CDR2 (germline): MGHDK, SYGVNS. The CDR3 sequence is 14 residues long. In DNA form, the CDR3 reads TGTGCCAGCAGTGACTCTCGGACAGGCCGTGAGCAGTTCTTC. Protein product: CASSDSRTGREQFF. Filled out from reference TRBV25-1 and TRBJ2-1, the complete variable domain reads EADIYQTPRYLVIGTGKKITLECSQTMGHDKMYWYQQDPGMELHLIHYSYGVNSTEKGDLSSESTVSRIRTEHFPLTLESARPSHTSQYLCASSDSRTGREQFFGPGTRLTVL.

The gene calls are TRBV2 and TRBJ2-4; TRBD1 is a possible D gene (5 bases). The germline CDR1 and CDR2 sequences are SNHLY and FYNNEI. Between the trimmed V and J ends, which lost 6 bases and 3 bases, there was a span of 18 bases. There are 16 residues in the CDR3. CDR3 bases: TGTGCCAGCAGGCCCTCGAGTGGGGCTGGCAAAAACATTCAGTACTTC. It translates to CASRPSSGAGKNIQYF.

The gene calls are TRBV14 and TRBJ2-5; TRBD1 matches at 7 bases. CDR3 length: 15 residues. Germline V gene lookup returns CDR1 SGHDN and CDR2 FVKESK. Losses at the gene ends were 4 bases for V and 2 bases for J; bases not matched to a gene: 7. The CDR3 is CASSPLQDRQETQYF. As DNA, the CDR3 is TGTGCCAGCAGCCCTCTACAGGACAGGCAAGAGACCCAGTACTTC.

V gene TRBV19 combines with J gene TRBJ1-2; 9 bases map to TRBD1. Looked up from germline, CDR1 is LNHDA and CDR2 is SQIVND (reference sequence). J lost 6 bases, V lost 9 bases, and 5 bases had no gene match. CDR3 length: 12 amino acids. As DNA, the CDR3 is TGTGCCAGCACTACAGGGGGCCATGGCTACACCTTC. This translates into CASTTGGHGYTF.